These 13 T cell receptor beta chains originate from one sample sequenced in a study of graft-versus-host responses after intestinal transplantation. Using immunoSEQ multiplex PCR, the repertoire was profiled, and TCRdb retains in-frame clones only, with some absent. Of tens of thousands of clones detected, 93% appear once; the ten largest clones hold 21%. These receptors' antigens are unknown. The specimen was unstimulated CD8+ T cells sorted from spleen or lymph node cells, collected before transplant. The receptors here all came from a human donor who was the organ donor for an intestinal transplant.

This clone was detected only once. The chain couples TRBV5-1 to TRBJ2-7, with a possible D match to TRBD1 (7 bases). The CDR3 has 13 residues. The germline V gene has CDR1 SGHRS and CDR2 YFSETQ. Trimming cost V 2 bases and J 5 bases, with 11 bases left between them. The CDR3 region has the DNA TGCGCCAGCAGCTTAGGCGGGACAGACGAGCAGTACTTC. This encodes CASSLGGTDEQYF.

The chain links TRBV7-7 to TRBJ2-7; 10 nucleotides match TRBD1. The CDR3 spans 14 residues. Germline CDR1 SSHAT, CDR2 FNYEAQ (reference sequence). Losses at the gene ends were 4 bases for V and 3 bases for J; bases not matched to a gene: 3. CDR3 sequence reads: CASSWRTGGYEQYF. CDR3 DNA sequence: TGTGCCAGCAGCTGGCGGACAGGGGGCTACGAGCAGTACTTC.

The chain couples TRBV4-3 to TRBJ1-5; D possibly corresponds to TRBD1 (5 bases). Trimming took off 1 base at V and 1 base at J, with 11 bases between the two ends. Germline CDR1 LGHNA, CDR2 YSLEER. The CDR3 sequence is 16 residues long. The CDR3 DNA sequence: TGCGCCAGCAGCCAAGTAGGTGGGGGGAGCAATCAGCCCCAGCATTTT. Its protein is CASSQVGGGSNQPQHF.

This clone was observed a single time. This chain links TRBV9 with TRBJ1-1; D is unclear. This CDR3 has 13 residues. V lost 4 bases to trimming and J lost 1 base, with 8 bases between them. The germline gives CDR1 SGDLS, CDR2 YYNGEE. This CDR3 is CASSSGQNTEAFF. CDR3 sequence (DNA): TGTGCCAGCAGCTCGGGCCAGAACACTGAAGCTTTCTTT. Drawing the rest from reference TRBV9 and TRBJ1-1, the complete variable domain is DSGVTQTPKHLITATGQRVTLRCSPRSGDLSVYWYQQSLDQGLQFLIQYYNGEERAKGNILERFSAQQFPDLHSELNLSSLELGDSALYFCASSSGQNTEAFFGQGTRLTVV.

This chain links TRBV27 with TRBJ2-7; D might be TRBD2 (6 bases). Germline assignment: CDR1 MNHEY and CDR2 SMNVEV (reference sequence). The germline V and J ends were trimmed by 0 bases and 2 bases, with 14 bases remaining between them. CDR3 length: 16 amino acids. Here the CDR3 reads CASSLSLAALTYEQYF. CDR3 nucleotides: TGTGCCAGCAGTTTATCGTTAGCGGCGCTCACCTACGAGCAGTACTTC.

This clone has only one observation. V usage is TRBV6-1 and J usage is TRBJ1-4, with D tentatively TRBD1 (5 bases). The V gene lost 5 bases and the J gene lost 6 bases, with 7 bases spanning the gap. This CDR3 is built from 12 residues. From germline, CDR1 is MNHNS and CDR2 SASEGT. The CDR3 loop is CASSTGDEKLFF. CDR3 bases: TGTGCCAGCAGTACGGGGGATGAAAAACTGTTTTTT.

V is TRBV6-5 and J is TRBJ2-3; TRBD2 matches 11 bases. The V gene's germline CDR1 is MNHEY and CDR2 SVGAGI. There are 15 residues in the CDR3. The V gene end was trimmed by 4 bases and the J gene end by 3 bases; junction bases not matched to a gene: 3. CDR3 loop: CASSWGLAETDTQYF. The CDR3 nucleotides are TGTGCCAGCAGTTGGGGACTAGCGGAAACAGATACGCAGTATTTT.

J is TRBJ2-7 and V is TRBV10-3; 7 nucleotides align to TRBD1. Germline CDR1 is ENHRY and CDR2 is SYGVKD. The CDR3 contains 14 residues. With V trimmed by 11 bases and J by 4 bases, 14 bases remained unmatched. The CDR3 reads CASDPGTDGYEQYF. CDR3 bases: TGTGCCTCCGACCCCGGGACAGATGGGTACGAGCAGTACTTC.

This clone has more than one count but fewer than ten. The chain joins TRBV11-2 to TRBJ2-3; 8 nucleotides align to TRBD1. The V gene end was trimmed by 4 bases and the J gene end by 7 bases; junction bases not matched to a gene: 4. CDR1 is SGHAT, CDR2 FQNNGV, per germline. This CDR3 region has 13 residues. The CDR3 bases are TGTGCCAGCAGCTCACACAGGGGGTATACGCAGTATTTT. Residues: CASSSHRGYTQYF.

This chain uses TRBV6-5 with TRBJ2-5, with no clear D. The germline CDR1 and CDR2 sequences are MNHEY and SVGAGI. V lost 0 bases to trimming and J lost 0 bases, with 8 bases between them. This CDR3 comprises 15 residues. CDR3 loop: CASSYSTGNQETQYF. CDR3 nucleotides: TGTGCCAGCAGTTACTCGACCGGAAACCAAGAGACCCAGTACTTC.

The genes are TRBV5-1 and TRBJ1-5; the match to TRBD1 covers 7 bases. Trimming cost V 0 bases and J 7 bases; bases outside gene matches: 4. This CDR3 has 14 amino acids. CDR1 is SGHRS, CDR2 YFSETQ, per germline. For the CDR3, the DNA is TGCGCCAGCAGCTTGGGGACAGGTATCCAGCCCCAGCATTTT. Translation: CASSLGTGIQPQHF.

This rearrangement joins TRBV5-4 to TRBJ1-2; D possibly corresponds to TRBD1 (5 bases). Trimming stripped 0 bases from V and 6 bases from J, with 18 bases between. The CDR3 extends over 16 amino acids. Germline lookup yields CDR1 SGHNT and CDR2 YYREEE (reference sequence). CDR3 sequence (DNA): TGTGCCAGCAGCTTGGGCAGGGAACGGTCCCTACATGGCTACACCTTC. Protein product: CASSLGRERSLHGYTF.

In regard to this clone: Compared with germline, one end of the junction differs, possibly owing to a read error. Additional DNA sequences in this sample encode the identical CDR3. The rearrangement links TRBV30 to TRBJ2-2; D remains ambiguous. The germline gives CDR1 GTSNPN, CDR2 SVGIG (reference sequence). CDR3 length: 16 residues. The CDR3 sequence: CAWSVSPRRWAGELFF. Here the CDR3 DNA reads TGCGCCTGGAGTGTAAGCCCCCGGCGCTGGGCCGGGGAGCTGTTTTTT.